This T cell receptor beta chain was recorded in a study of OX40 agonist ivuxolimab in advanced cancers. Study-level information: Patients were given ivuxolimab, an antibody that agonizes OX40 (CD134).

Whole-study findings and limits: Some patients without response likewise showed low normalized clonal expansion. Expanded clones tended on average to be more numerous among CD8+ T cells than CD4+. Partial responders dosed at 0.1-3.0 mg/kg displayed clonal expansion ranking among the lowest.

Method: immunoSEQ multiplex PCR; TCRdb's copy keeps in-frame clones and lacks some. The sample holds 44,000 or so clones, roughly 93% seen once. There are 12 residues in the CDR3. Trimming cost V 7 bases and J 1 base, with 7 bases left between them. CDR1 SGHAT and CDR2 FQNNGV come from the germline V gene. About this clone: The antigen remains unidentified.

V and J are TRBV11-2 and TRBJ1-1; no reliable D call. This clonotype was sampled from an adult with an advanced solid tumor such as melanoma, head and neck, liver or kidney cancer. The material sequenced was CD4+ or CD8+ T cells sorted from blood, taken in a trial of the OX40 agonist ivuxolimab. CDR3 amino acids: CASTDKNTEAFF. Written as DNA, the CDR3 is TGTGCCAGCACCGACAAGAACACTGAAGCTTTCTTT.